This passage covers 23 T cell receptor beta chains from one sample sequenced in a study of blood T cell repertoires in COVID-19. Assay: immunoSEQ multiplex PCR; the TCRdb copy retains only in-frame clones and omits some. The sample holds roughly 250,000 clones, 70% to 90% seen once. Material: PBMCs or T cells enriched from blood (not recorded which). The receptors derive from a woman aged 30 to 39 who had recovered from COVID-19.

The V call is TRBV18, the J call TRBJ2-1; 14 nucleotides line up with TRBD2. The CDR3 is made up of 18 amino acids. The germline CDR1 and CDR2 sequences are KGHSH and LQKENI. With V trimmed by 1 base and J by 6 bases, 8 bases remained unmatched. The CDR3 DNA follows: TGTGCCAGCTCACCACGTAAAACCGGGACTAGCGGGAGCAATGAGCAGTTCTTC. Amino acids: CASSPRKTGTSGSNEQFF.

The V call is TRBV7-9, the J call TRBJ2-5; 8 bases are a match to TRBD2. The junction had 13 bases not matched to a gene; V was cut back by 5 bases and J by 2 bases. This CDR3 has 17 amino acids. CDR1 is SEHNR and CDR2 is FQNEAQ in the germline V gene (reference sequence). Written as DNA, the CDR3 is TGTGCCAGCAGCCGAGGTCGCGGGGGGCCAAATCAAGAGACCCAGTACTTC. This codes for CASSRGRGGPNQETQYF.

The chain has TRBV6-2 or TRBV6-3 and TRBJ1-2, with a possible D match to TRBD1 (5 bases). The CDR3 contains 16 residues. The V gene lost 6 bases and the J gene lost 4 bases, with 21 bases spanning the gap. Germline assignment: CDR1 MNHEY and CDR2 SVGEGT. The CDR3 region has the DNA TGTGCCAGCAGCTCCACCCGACTCCTAGACAGCTATGGCTACACCTTC. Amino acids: CASSSTRLLDSYGYTF.

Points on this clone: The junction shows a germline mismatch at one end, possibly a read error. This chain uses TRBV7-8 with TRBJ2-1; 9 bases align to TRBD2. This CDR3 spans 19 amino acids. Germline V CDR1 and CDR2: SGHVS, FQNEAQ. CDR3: CASRLGGREGPPGYNEQFF. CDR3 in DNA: TGTGCCAGCAGATTAGGGGGGCGGGAGGGGCCCCCCGGTTACAATGAGCAGTTCTTC.

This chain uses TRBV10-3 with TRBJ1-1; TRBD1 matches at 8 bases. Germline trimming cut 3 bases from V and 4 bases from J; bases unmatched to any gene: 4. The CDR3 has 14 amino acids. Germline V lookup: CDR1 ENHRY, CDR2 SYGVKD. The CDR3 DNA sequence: TGTGCCATCAGTGATTCACAGGGGGGCACTGAAGCTTTCTTT. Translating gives CAISDSQGGTEAFF.

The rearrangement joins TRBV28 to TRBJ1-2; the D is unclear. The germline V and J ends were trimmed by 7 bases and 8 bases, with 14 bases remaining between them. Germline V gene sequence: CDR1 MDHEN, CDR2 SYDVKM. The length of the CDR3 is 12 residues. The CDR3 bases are TGTGCCAGCAATGTGGAGGGTTTCGGCTACACCTTC. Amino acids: CASNVEGFGYTF.

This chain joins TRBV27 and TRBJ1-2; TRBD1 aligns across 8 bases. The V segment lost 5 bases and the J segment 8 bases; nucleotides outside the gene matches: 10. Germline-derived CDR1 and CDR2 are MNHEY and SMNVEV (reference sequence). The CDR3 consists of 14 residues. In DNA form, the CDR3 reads TGTGCCAGCAGTCCTCCGGGACAGGAGAAGGGCTACACCTTC. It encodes CASSPPGQEKGYTF.

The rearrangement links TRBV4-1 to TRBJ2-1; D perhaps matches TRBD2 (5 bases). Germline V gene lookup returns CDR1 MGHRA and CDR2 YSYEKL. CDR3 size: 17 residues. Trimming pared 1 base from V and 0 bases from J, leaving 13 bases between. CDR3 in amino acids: CASSQAPPGSSYNEQFF. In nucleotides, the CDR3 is TGCGCCAGCAGCCAAGCCCCCCCGGGGAGCTCCTACAATGAGCAGTTCTTC.

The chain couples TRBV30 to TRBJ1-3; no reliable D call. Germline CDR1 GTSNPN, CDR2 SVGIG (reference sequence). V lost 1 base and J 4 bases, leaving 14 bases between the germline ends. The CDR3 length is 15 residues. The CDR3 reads CAWSASRVVGNTIYF. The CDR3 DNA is TGTGCCTGGAGTGCTAGTCGAGTCGTCGGAAACACCATATATTTT.

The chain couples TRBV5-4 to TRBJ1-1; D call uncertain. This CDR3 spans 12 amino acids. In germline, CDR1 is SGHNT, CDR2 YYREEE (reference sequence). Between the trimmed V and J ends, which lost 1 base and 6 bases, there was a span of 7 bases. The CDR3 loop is CASSLLEAEAFF. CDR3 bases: TGTGCCAGCAGCTTGTTGGAGGCTGAAGCTTTCTTT. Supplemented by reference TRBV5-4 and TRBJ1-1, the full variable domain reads ETGVTQSPTHLIKTRGQQVTLRCSSQSGHNTVSWYQQALGQGPQFIFQYYREEENGRGNFPPRFSGLQFPNYSSELNVNALELDDSALYLCASSLLEAEAFFGQGTRLTVV.

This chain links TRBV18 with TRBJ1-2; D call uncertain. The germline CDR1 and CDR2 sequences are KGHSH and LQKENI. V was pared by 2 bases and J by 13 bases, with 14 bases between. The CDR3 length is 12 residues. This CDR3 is CASSPRQDKGTF. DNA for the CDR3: TGTGCCAGCTCACCAAGGCAGGATAAAGGCACCTTC.

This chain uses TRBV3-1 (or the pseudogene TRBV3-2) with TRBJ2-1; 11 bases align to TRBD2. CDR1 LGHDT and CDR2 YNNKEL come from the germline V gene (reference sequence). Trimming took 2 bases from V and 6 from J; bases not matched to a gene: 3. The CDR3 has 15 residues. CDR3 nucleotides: TGTGCCAGCAGCCAAATAGCGGGAGGGTTCAATGAGCAGTTCTTC. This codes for CASSQIAGGFNEQFF.

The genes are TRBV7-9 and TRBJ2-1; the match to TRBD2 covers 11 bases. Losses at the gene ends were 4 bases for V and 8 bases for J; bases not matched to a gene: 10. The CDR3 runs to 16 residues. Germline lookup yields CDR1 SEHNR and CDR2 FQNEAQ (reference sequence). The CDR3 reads CASSYHSGRARDEQFF. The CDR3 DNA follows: TGTGCCAGCAGCTATCATAGCGGGAGGGCCCGGGATGAGCAGTTCTTC. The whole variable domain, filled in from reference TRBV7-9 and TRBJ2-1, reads DTGVSQNPRHKITKRGQNVTFRCDPISEHNRLYWYRQTLGQGPEFLTYFQNEAQLEKSRLLSDRFSAERPKGSFSTLEIQRTEQGDSAMYLCASSYHSGRARDEQFFGPGTRLTVL.

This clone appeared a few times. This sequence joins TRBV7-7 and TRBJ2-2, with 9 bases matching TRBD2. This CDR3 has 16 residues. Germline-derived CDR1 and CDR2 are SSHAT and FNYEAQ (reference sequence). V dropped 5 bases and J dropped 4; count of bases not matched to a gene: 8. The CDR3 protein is CASSQSLAGGTGELFF. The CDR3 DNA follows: TGTGCCAGCAGCCAATCACTAGCGGGTGGCACCGGGGAGCTGTTTTTT.

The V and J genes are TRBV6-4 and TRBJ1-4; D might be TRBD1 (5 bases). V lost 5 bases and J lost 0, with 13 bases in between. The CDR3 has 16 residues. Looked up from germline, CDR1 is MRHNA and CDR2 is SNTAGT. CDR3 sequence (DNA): TGTGCCAGCAGTCCTAGGGGTGGTGCAACTAATGAAAAACTGTTTTTT. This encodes CASSPRGGATNEKLFF.

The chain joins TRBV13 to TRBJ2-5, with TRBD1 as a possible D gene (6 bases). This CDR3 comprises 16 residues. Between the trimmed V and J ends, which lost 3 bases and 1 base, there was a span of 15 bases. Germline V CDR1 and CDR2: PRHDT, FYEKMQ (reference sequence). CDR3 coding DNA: TGTGCCAGCAGCTTTTACAGGGAAGATAGCCAAGAGACCCAGTACTTC. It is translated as CASSFYREDSQETQYF.

In DNA, the CDR3 is TGCAGCGTCCCCCGGGGAGAGGGGGCCTACGAGCAGTACTTC. This encodes CSVPRGEGAYEQYF. The chain recombines TRBV29-1 with TRBJ2-7; maybe TRBD1 (6 bases). This CDR3 region has 14 residues. V lost 6 bases, J lost 2 bases, and 17 bases lay in between. The V gene's germline CDR1 is SQVTM and CDR2 ANQGSEA.

CDR3 nucleotides: TGTGCCAGCAGTTACACGGGGGAGAGAAACACCATATATTTT. This sequence encodes CASSYTGERNTIYF. The chain couples TRBV6-5 to TRBJ1-3; possibly TRBD1 for D (5 bases). Germline values: CDR1 MNHEY, CDR2 SVGAGI. Trimming took off 2 bases at V and 5 bases at J, with 10 bases between the two ends. The CDR3 runs to 14 residues.

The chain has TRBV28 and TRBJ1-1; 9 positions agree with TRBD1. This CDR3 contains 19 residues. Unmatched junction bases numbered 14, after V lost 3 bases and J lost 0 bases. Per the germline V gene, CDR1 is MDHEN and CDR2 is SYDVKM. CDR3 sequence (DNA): TGTGCCAGCAGTTTGGAAGCATCGGGACAGGGAGATATGAACACTGAAGCTTTCTTT. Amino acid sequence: CASSLEASGQGDMNTEAFF.

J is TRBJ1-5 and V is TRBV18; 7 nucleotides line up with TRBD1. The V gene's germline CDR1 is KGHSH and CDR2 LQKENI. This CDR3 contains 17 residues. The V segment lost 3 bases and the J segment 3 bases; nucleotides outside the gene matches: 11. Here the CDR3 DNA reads TGTGCCAGCTCACCCTCAGGAGCGACAGGGTTCAATCAGCCCCAGCATTTT. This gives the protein CASSPSGATGFNQPQHF.

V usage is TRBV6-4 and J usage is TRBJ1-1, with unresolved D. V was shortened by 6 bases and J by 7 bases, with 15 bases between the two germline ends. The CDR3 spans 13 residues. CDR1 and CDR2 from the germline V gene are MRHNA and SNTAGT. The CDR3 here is CASRVPTLDEAFF. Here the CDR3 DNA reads TGTGCCAGCAGGGTCCCGACTCTCGATGAAGCTTTCTTT.

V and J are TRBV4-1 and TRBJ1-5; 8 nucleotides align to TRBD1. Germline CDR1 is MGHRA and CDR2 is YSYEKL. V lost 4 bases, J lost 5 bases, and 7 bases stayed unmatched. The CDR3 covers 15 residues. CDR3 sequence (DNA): TGCGCCAGCAGCCTACATGACAGGGGAGATCAGCCCCAGCATTTT. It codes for CASSLHDRGDQPQHF.

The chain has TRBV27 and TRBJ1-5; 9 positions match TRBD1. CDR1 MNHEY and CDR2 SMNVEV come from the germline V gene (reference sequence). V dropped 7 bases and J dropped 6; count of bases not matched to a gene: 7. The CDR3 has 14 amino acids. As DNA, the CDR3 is TGTGCCAGCAAACCCGGGACAGGGAGTCAGCCCCAGCATTTT. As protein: CASKPGTGSQPQHF.